This TCR beta chain originates from a study of blood T cell repertoires in COVID-19. At the level of the study: Material from acute and convalescent COVID-19 was sourced from the United States, Italy and Spain.

This clone is a singleton in its sample. Enrollees, about 18 to 90 years old, lived in about two dozen US areas. Recovered participants had two consecutive negative NP/OP PCR tests, healthcare professional clearance, or symptom resolution. Produced via immunoSEQ multiplex PCR; TCRdb's table is partial and in-frame only. The repertoire holds around 310,000 clones, with roughly nine tenths as singletons. Trimming stripped 4 bases from V and 7 bases from J, with 11 bases between. CDR3 length equals 13 residues. The V gene's germline CDR1 is LGHDT and CDR2 YNNKEL (reference sequence). V is TRBV3-1 (or the pseudogene TRBV3-2) and J is TRBJ1-3; tentatively, D is TRBD1 (6 bases). The source of this sequence is a woman aged 25-40 years who had recovered from COVID-19. The sequenced sample consisted of PBMCs or T cells enriched from blood (not recorded which). CDR3 protein: CASSRGGGNTIYF. The CDR3, as DNA: TGTGCCAGCAGCCGGGGAGGGGGGAACACCATATATTTT.